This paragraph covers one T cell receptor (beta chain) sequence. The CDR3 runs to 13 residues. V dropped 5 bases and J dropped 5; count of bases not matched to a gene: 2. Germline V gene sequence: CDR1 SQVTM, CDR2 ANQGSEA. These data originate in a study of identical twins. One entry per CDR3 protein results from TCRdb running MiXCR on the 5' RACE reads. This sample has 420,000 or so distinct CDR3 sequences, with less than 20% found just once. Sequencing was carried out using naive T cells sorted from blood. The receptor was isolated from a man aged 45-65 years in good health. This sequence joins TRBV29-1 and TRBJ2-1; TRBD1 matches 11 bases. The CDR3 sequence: CSVRDRGDNEQFF. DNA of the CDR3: TGCAGCGTTAGGGACAGGGGGGACAATGAGCAGTTCTTC.